These 8 T cell receptor beta chains share one sample of origin, sequenced in a study of glioma-infiltrating T cells after dendritic cell vaccination. This table comes from immunoSEQ multiplex PCR, and its TCRdb copy is limited to in-frame clones, with some not included. The table includes 35,000 to 40,000 clones, 70% to 85% detected once. The sequencing here drew on blood, taken before dendritic cell vaccination. These receptors all come from a human donor with glioblastoma.

The chain is built from TRBV7-2 and TRBJ2-7; D is unclear. This CDR3 region has 12 residues. The germline V and J ends were trimmed by 5 bases and 6 bases, with 11 bases remaining between them. Germline assignment: CDR1 SGHTA and CDR2 FQGNSA. Written as DNA, the CDR3 is TGTGCCAGCAGCATACGGGTTGGCGAGCAGTACTTC. Amino acids: CASSIRVGEQYF.

The chain carries TRBV28 and TRBJ2-3; 8 bases are shared with TRBD2. Per germline, CDR1 MDHEN and CDR2 SYDVKM. CDR3 size: 16 residues. V lost 3 bases, J lost 1 base, and 6 bases stayed unmatched. CDR3 residues: CASSLAAAGGTDTQYF. In DNA form, the CDR3 reads TGTGCCAGCAGTTTGGCAGCAGCGGGGGGCACAGATACGCAGTATTTT.

A note on this clone: Other DNA sequences in the sample encode the same CDR3. V and J are TRBV5-4 and TRBJ2-5; D is uncertain. Trimming removed 5 bases at V and 2 bases at J, with 4 bases between. CDR1 and CDR2 from the germline V gene are SGHNT and YYREEE (reference sequence). The CDR3 has 11 amino acids. Written as DNA, the CDR3 is TGTGCCAGCAGTTTACAAGAGACCCAGTACTTC. Translating gives CASSLQETQYF.

In its sample, this clone was seen a few times. The chain combines TRBV30 with TRBJ2-1, with D perhaps matching TRBD2 (6 bases). The V end lost 0 bases, the J end lost 9 bases, and 12 bases lay between the germline ends. The CDR3 covers 13 residues. Germline V gene sequence: CDR1 GTSNPN, CDR2 SVGIG (reference sequence). CDR3 nucleotides: TGTGCCTGGAGTGTACTGGAGGGGCTTGAGCAGTTCTTC. It yields the protein CAWSVLEGLEQFF. The variable domain in full, with the rest retrieved from reference TRBV30 and TRBJ2-1, is SQTIHQWPATLVQPVGSPLSLECTVEGTSNPNLYWYRQAAGRGLQLLFYSVGIGQISSEVPQNLSASRPQDRQFILSSKKLLLSDSGFYLCAWSVLEGLEQFFGPGTRLTVL.

V usage is TRBV25-1 and J usage is TRBJ2-7, with a weak D call TRBD1 (5 bases). The V end was cut by 2 bases, the J end by 2 bases, with 7 bases between. There are 13 residues in the CDR3. The germline V gene encodes CDR1 MGHDK and CDR2 SYGVNS. CDR3 nucleotides: TGTGCCAGCAGTGAACAGGGAACCTACGAGCAGTACTTC. It encodes CASSEQGTYEQYF.

V is TRBV2 and J is TRBJ1-5, with 10 nucleotides matching TRBD1. CDR3 length: 15 amino acids. Germline CDR1 and CDR2: SNHLY and FYNNEI. V was clipped by 4 bases and J by 5 bases; unmatched bases: 5. CDR3 DNA sequence: TGTGCCAGCAGTGGGGGACAGGGGTTACATCAGCCCCAGCATTTT. Translation gives CASSGGQGLHQPQHF.

This sequence joins TRBV28 and TRBJ1-2; D is undetermined. The germline V gene encodes CDR1 MDHEN and CDR2 SYDVKM. Deletions cut 5 bases from V and 8 bases from J, with 15 bases between. The CDR3 sequence is 13 residues long. The CDR3 protein is CASSDRNGSGYTF. The CDR3 DNA sequence: TGTGCCAGCAGTGATCGAAACGGTAGCGGCTACACCTTC.

J is TRBJ1-2 and V is TRBV6-5; D remains ambiguous. CDR1 and CDR2 from the germline V gene are MNHEY and SVGAGI. CDR3 length: 14 amino acids. V lost 5 bases and J 7 bases, leaving 17 bases between the germline ends. The CDR3 coding sequence is TGTGCCAGCAGTCCTACCCCGCGGTCGCCTGGCTACACCTTC. Translated, it gives CASSPTPRSPGYTF.